Shown below are 21 T cell receptor beta chains from a single sample sequenced in a study of early T cells in non-severe SARS-CoV-2 infection. Each CDR3 protein is one row after TCRdb ran MiXCR on the 5' RACE reads. The sample includes fewer than 50,000 distinct CDR3 sequences, roughly 6.5% of them seen just once. The sequences come from whole blood, collected at baseline. Receptor source: an adult who was a healthcare worker with PCR-confirmed SARS-CoV-2 infection or an uninfected control (not recorded which).

This clonotype was detected ten times or more. The chain employs TRBV7-6 and TRBJ2-7; 7 bases match TRBD2. J gave up 7 bases and V 8 bases, and 14 bases lay outside the gene matches. CDR1 is SGHVS, CDR2 FNYEAQ, per germline. The CDR3 spans 14 residues. CDR3 sequence: CASSASGEFGEQYF. CDR3 DNA sequence: TGTGCCAGCTCGGCTAGCGGTGAATTCGGGGAGCAGTACTTC.

There are many counts of this clonotype. This chain links TRBV6-2 or TRBV6-3 with TRBJ2-5; D remains unclear. Trimming left V 2 bases short and J 5 bases short, with 12 bases between. Per the germline V gene, CDR1 is MNHEY and CDR2 is SVGEGT. The CDR3 totals 14 residues. In nucleotides, the CDR3 is TGTGCCAGCAGTTACCCTCTAGAGGCGGAGACCCAGTACTTC. Translating gives CASSYPLEAETQYF.

At least ten counts were recorded for this clonotype. This chain uses TRBV7-3 with TRBJ2-3, with TRBD2 matching over 8 bases. The CDR3 contains 16 residues. The V gene end was trimmed by 5 bases and the J gene end by 6 bases; junction bases not matched to a gene: 13. The germline gives CDR1 SGHTA, CDR2 FQGTGA. CDR3 DNA sequence: TGTGCCAGCAGCAACCAAGCGGGGGTGACCACCGATACGCAGTATTTT. The encoded protein is CASSNQAGVTTDTQYF.

This clonotype occurred many times. The V and J genes are TRBV7-2 and TRBJ1-1; the D gene is possibly TRBD1 (5 bases). This CDR3 contains 15 residues. Trimming took 1 base from V and 0 from J, leaving 9 bases between them. CDR1 and CDR2 (germline): SGHTA, FQGNSA. The CDR3, as DNA: TGTGCCAGCAGCTTAGGGGGGACGGTGAACACTGAAGCTTTCTTT. Its protein is CASSLGGTVNTEAFF. Full variable domain (remainder filled in from reference TRBV7-2 and TRBJ1-1): GAGVSQSPSNKVTEKGKDVELRCDPISGHTALYWYRQSLGQGLEFLIYFQGNSAPDKSGLPSDRFSAERTGGSVSTLTIQRTQQEDSAVYLCASSLGGTVNTEAFFGQGTRLTVV.

This clonotype was seen repeatedly, ten times or more. CDR3 in amino acids: CASSVRGGTPDTQYF. In DNA form, the CDR3 reads TGTGCCAGCAGTGTCCGGGGGGGCACCCCAGATACGCAGTATTTT. This chain links TRBV6-4 with TRBJ2-3, with 8 positions matching TRBD2. V trimming: 4 bases; J trimming: 4 bases; junction bases outside the gene matches: 7. The CDR3 runs to 15 residues. CDR1 is MRHNA and CDR2 is SNTAGT in the germline V gene.

This clonotype was observed at least ten times. This chain connects TRBV7-9 to TRBJ1-1; tentative D call: TRBD1 (6 bases). Trimming cost V 3 bases and J 4 bases, with 18 bases left between them. The germline gives CDR1 SEHNR, CDR2 FQNEAQ (reference sequence). This CDR3 spans 16 amino acids. CDR3 nucleotides: TGTGCCAGCAGCTTGCCGGCAGGGGCGGTAGGCACTGAAGCTTTCTTT. Translating it yields CASSLPAGAVGTEAFF. Complete variable domain (other parts from reference TRBV7-9 and TRBJ1-1): DTGVSQNPRHKITKRGQNVTFRCDPISEHNRLYWYRQTLGQGPEFLTYFQNEAQLEKSRLLSDRFSAERPKGSFSTLEIQRTEQGDSAMYLCASSLPAGAVGTEAFFGQGTRLTVV.

Many counts were recorded for this clonotype. This chain connects TRBV18 to TRBJ1-2; the match to TRBD1 covers 7 bases. This CDR3 has 13 amino acids. The V segment lost 4 bases and the J segment 6 bases; nucleotides outside the gene matches: 5. Germline CDR1 is KGHSH and CDR2 is LQKENI. This CDR3 reads CASSQQGRDGYTF. In DNA, the CDR3 is TGTGCCAGCTCACAACAGGGGCGAGATGGCTACACCTTC.

This clonotype occurred many times. CDR3 sequence: CASSLTDLKQYF. The CDR3 nucleotides are TGTGCCAGCAGTTTGACAGACCTCAAGCAGTACTTC. This sequence joins TRBV28 and TRBJ2-7; D perhaps matches TRBD1 (5 bases). Trimming cost V 3 bases and J 8 bases, with 11 bases left between them. Germline V gene lookup returns CDR1 MDHEN and CDR2 SYDVKM. This CDR3 has 12 residues.

This clonotype was recorded many times. The chain uses TRBV7-4 and TRBJ1-5, with a possible D match to TRBD1 (6 bases). Per the germline V gene, CDR1 is SGHVT and CDR2 is SQSDAQ. The CDR3 contains 16 residues. Trimming pared 8 bases from V and 10 bases from J, leaving 27 bases between. Here the CDR3 reads CASGNSGQTAVLPQHF. Here the CDR3 DNA reads TGTGCCAGCGGCAACAGCGGACAGACGGCTGTCTTACCCCAGCATTTT.

This clonotype showed up just a few times. The rearrangement uses TRBV5-8 and TRBJ2-1; D not resolved. This CDR3 has 13 amino acids. The V end lost 1 base, the J end lost 8 bases, and 10 bases lay between the germline ends. Germline V lookup: CDR1 SGHTS, CDR2 YDEGEE. The CDR3, as DNA: TGTGCCAGCAGCTTGTTTTCAGTATATGAGCAGTTCTTC. It specifies CASSLFSVYEQFF.

This clonotype has a count of ten or more. The V call is TRBV7-2, the J call TRBJ1-3; perhaps TRBD1 as D (5 bases). From germline, CDR1 is SGHTA and CDR2 FQGNSA. The CDR3 has 16 amino acids. V was shortened by 1 base and J by 3 bases, with 13 bases between the two germline ends. CDR3 region: CASSLGRGPGGNTIYF. CDR3 sequence (DNA): TGTGCCAGCAGCTTAGGGAGGGGCCCCGGTGGAAACACCATATATTTT. Combining the CDR3 with reference TRBV7-2 and TRBJ1-3 gives the whole variable domain GAGVSQSPSNKVTEKGKDVELRCDPISGHTALYWYRQSLGQGLEFLIYFQGNSAPDKSGLPSDRFSAERTGGSVSTLTIQRTQQEDSAVYLCASSLGRGPGGNTIYFGEGSWLTVV.

Points on this clonotype: A much larger clonotype is one base distant, so this may be a read error. V gene TRBV29-1 combines with J gene TRBJ2-7, with D possibly matching TRBD2 (5 bases). CDR3 length equals 13 residues. The germline CDR1 and CDR2 sequences are SQVTM and ANQGSEA. The CDR3, as DNA: TGCAGCGTTCCTGGCCCTAGCTCCTACGAGCAGCACTTC. Translating gives CSVPGPSSYEQHF.

This clonotype was detected many times. V and J are TRBV7-9 and TRBJ2-5; weak D call: TRBD2 (6 bases). Germline assignment: CDR1 SEHNR and CDR2 FQNEAQ (reference sequence). Between the trimmed V and J ends, which lost 10 bases and 5 bases, there was a span of 20 bases. The CDR3 loop spans 14 amino acids. Here the CDR3 DNA reads TGTGCCACCCGACGGACGGGGACTGGGGAGACCCAGTACTTC. Its protein is CATRRTGTGETQYF.

This clonotype was seen at least ten times. V and J are TRBV28 and TRBJ1-5; the D gene is possibly TRBD1 (6 bases). V lost 4 bases, J lost 0 bases, and 16 bases lay in between. The CDR3 extends over 17 amino acids. Germline CDR1 reads MDHEN; CDR2 reads SYDVKM. Here the CDR3 reads CASSSQALTGSNQPQHF. The CDR3 DNA reads as TGTGCCAGCAGTTCCCAGGCCTTGACAGGTAGCAATCAGCCCCAGCATTTT.

This clonotype was picked up a small number of times. The chain employs TRBV7-9 and TRBJ2-3; the match to TRBD2 covers 10 bases. Losses at the gene ends were 2 bases for V and 1 base for J; bases not matched to a gene: 0. Germline CDR1 is SEHNR and CDR2 is FQNEAQ (reference sequence). This CDR3 contains 15 residues. The CDR3 spells CASSLTSGGTDTQYF. CDR3 bases: TGTGCCAGCAGCTTAACTAGCGGGGGCACAGATACGCAGTATTTT.

This clonotype was observed at least ten times. The V call is TRBV4-1, the J call TRBJ1-5, with TRBD1 matching over 9 bases. CDR1 is MGHRA, CDR2 YSYEKL, per germline. The V segment lost 2 bases and the J segment 6 bases; nucleotides outside the gene matches: 8. This CDR3 region has 16 residues. CDR3 DNA: TGCGCCAGCAGCCAACCTGGACAGGGGAGCCGTCAGCCCCAGCATTTT. Its protein product is CASSQPGQGSRQPQHF.

This clonotype has a count of ten or more. V is TRBV27 and J is TRBJ1-5, with no clear D. CDR3 length equals 16 residues. Germline CDR1 is MNHEY and CDR2 is SMNVEV (reference sequence). The V and J ends lost 1 base and 0 bases respectively, with 10 bases between them. The CDR3 coding sequence is TGTGCCAGCAGTTTATGGGGATCATATAGCAATCAGCCCCAGCATTTT. It specifies CASSLWGSYSNQPQHF.

The sample holds many counts of this clonotype. The J gene is TRBJ2-7, the V gene TRBV4-3, with 7 bases lining up with TRBD2. Germline lookup yields CDR1 LGHNA and CDR2 YSLEER. Trimming removed 0 bases from V and 5 bases from J; junction bases left unmatched: 4. CDR3 length: 14 amino acids. CDR3: CASSQDSGVDEQYF. The CDR3 DNA reads TGCGCCAGCAGCCAAGACAGCGGGGTCGACGAGCAGTACTTC.

Ten or more counts support this clonotype. The chain has TRBV11-2 and TRBJ2-7; 12 bases fit TRBD1. V lost 5 bases to trimming and J lost 5 bases; unmatched junction nucleotides: 10. Germline lookup yields CDR1 SGHAT and CDR2 FQNNGV. The CDR3 loop spans 16 amino acids. In DNA, the CDR3 is TGTGCCAGCAGCGTAACCGGGACAGGGGGCTTGAACGAGCAGTACTTC. Translating it yields CASSVTGTGGLNEQYF.

V gene TRBV6-5 combines with J gene TRBJ1-5; no clear D gene. Trimming stripped 0 bases from V and 11 bases from J, with 8 bases between. The CDR3 consists of 12 residues. The germline V gene encodes CDR1 MNHEY and CDR2 SVGAGI. CDR3 in amino acids: CASSYSGGTQHF. DNA for the CDR3: TGTGCCAGCAGTTACTCAGGCGGGACCCAGCATTTT.

This clonotype was seen repeatedly, ten times or more. The V gene is TRBV19, the J gene TRBJ1-3; no firm D call. Germline CDR1 is LNHDA and CDR2 is SQIVND (reference sequence). The CDR3 is 11 amino acids. V was shortened by 3 bases and J by 7 bases, with 4 bases between the two germline ends. The CDR3 DNA reads TGTGCCAGTAGTATGGCCAACACCATATATTTT. This encodes CASSMANTIYF.